Only one count was recorded for the clone carrying this TCR beta chain. Primers: 60 Vbeta forward and 13 Jbeta reverse. Per the authors' pipeline: In a later analysis, around 87 million unique TCR beta chains included roughly 11 million shared by two or more donors. Only in-frame clones appear in the TCRdb table, and some are missing; sequencing was by immunoSEQ multiplex PCR. From that table come the V and J calls and clone size; the DNA was used to work out D and trimming. The sample holds 150,000 or so clones; around 80% are singletons and the top ten take around an eighth. This entry is derived from a study of cytomegalovirus exposure and HLA in healthy donors. V was pared by 3 bases and J by 7 bases, with 16 bases of the junction left unmatched. Germline V gene data show CDR1 as SQVTM and CDR2 as ANQGSEA. The CDR3 has 16 residues.

The chain has TRBV29-1 and TRBJ2-5, with TRBD1 identical over 8 bases. Sequenced material: PBMCs. This TCR came from a man aged 40-55 years in good health and CMV-seropositive. CDR3 in amino acids: CSVDDRGRPQEWTQYF. Here the CDR3 DNA reads TGCAGCGTTGACGACAGGGGTCGACCCCAAGAGTGGACCCAGTACTTC. The full variable domain, with the rest looked up from reference TRBV29-1 and TRBJ2-5, is SAVISQKPSRDICQRGTSLTIQCQVDSQVTMMFWYRQQPGQSLTLIATANQGSEATYESGFVIDKFPISRPNLTFSTLTVSNMSPEDSSIYLCSVDDRGRPQEWTQYFGPGTRLLVL.